A selection of T cell receptor beta chains follows, all from one sample in a study of cytomegalovirus exposure and HLA in healthy donors. The method was immunoSEQ multiplex PCR; TCRdb's version includes in-frame clones alone and lacks a portion of them. In the table there are roughly 170,000 clones, about three quarters of which are singletons. The specimen was PBMCs. The receptors shown here come from a girl aged 5-17 years in good health and CMV-seronegative. The CDR3 runs from the conserved cysteine through the conserved F or W. D genes are given only for firm matches. A clone size is listed for some rows: how often the clone was seen (once, few, many), or a class if it is expanded.

D: -
J: TRBJ1-3
size: -
V: TRBV5-4
CDR3: CASSPDLGQKGNTIYF
DNA: TGTGCCAGCAGCCCCGATCTCGGACAGAAAGGAAACACCATATATTTT

D: TRBD1
J: TRBJ1-5
size: once
V: TRBV27
CDR3: CASRLNPGTGGIFQPQHF
DNA: TGTGCCAGCAGACTGAACCCCGGGACAGGGGGGATCTTTCAGCCCCAGCATTTT

D: TRBD1
J: TRBJ1-4
size: -
V: TRBV19
CDR3: CATAYGTGNEKLFF
DNA: TGTGCCACAGCATATGGGACAGGGAATGAAAAACTGTTTTTT

D: TRBD1
J: TRBJ2-3
size: -
V: TRBV7-9
CDR3: CASSLGQGGPDTQYF
DNA: TGTGCCAGCAGTCTTGGACAGGGGGGCCCAGATACGCAGTATTTT

D: TRBD2
J: TRBJ2-2
size: -
V: TRBV18
CDR3: CASSPPGLAGADGELFF
DNA: TGTGCCAGCTCACCCCCAGGACTAGCGGGGGCCGACGGGGAGCTGTTTTTT

D: TRBD1
J: TRBJ2-1
size: -
V: TRBV9
CDR3: CASSVEGALIDEQFF
DNA: TGTGCCAGCAGCGTCGAGGGGGCCCTAATCGATGAGCAGTTCTTC

D: -
J: TRBJ2-4
size: -
V: TRBV15
CDR3: CATSTATNRAKNIQYF
DNA: TGTGCCACCAGCACTGCCACAAACAGAGCCAAAAACATTCAGTACTTC

D: -
J: TRBJ2-1
size: -
V: TRBV7-9
CDR3: CASSAGLSEQFF
DNA: TGTGCCAGCAGCGCAGGTCTGAGCGAGCAGTTCTTC

D: TRBD1
J: TRBJ1-6
size: -
V: TRBV15
CDR3: CATSRPRDRPLHF
DNA: TGTGCCACCAGCAGACCCCGGGACAGGCCCCTCCACTTT

D: -
J: TRBJ1-4
size: -
V: TRBV5-1
CDR3: CASSIPEDSLGEKLFF
DNA: TGCGCCAGCAGCATCCCCGAGGACAGCTTGGGGGAAAAACTGTTTTTT

D: -
J: TRBJ2-2
size: few
V: TRBV7-6
CDR3: CASREQGPGELFF
DNA: TGTGCCAGCAGAGAACAGGGCCCCGGGGAGCTGTTTTTT

D: -
J: TRBJ1-1
size: -
V: TRBV4-1
CDR3: CASSQAGGAFF
DNA: TGCGCCAGCAGCCAAGCCGGGGGGGCTTTCTTT

D: TRBD1
J: TRBJ2-7
size: -
V: TRBV7-7
CDR3: CASSLGAGGSYEQYF
DNA: TGTGCTAGCAGCTTAGGGGCAGGGGGCTCCTACGAGCAGTACTTC

D: TRBD2
J: TRBJ2-3
size: -
V: TRBV5-4
CDR3: CASSRDYTDTQYF
DNA: TGTGCCAGCAGCCGGGACTACACAGATACGCAGTATTTT

D: -
J: TRBJ2-7
size: -
V: TRBV11-2
CDR3: CASSLRVAGDEQYF
DNA: TGTGCCAGCAGCTTACGGGTAGCCGGAGACGAGCAGTACTTC